These 9 T cell receptor beta chains originate from one sample sequenced in a study of blood T cells in healthy people across ages. Next came a second PCR, run for about 6 to 12 cycles, which used a sample-barcoded 5' primer along with a J-beta primer mix. MiXCR was run by TCRdb on the 5' RACE reads, yielding one entry per CDR3 protein. The sample records 600,000 to 800,000 distinct CDR3 sequences, 52% being singletons. What was sequenced was blood. Every receptor here comes from a woman older than 75 in good health.

This clonotype came up many times. The V call is TRBV18, the J call TRBJ2-3; the D gene is possibly TRBD1 (6 bases). Germline V gene sequence: CDR1 KGHSH, CDR2 LQKENI. CDR3 length equals 17 residues. V was shortened by 2 bases and J by 4 bases, with 19 bases between the two germline ends. CDR3 residues: CASSPDQGPRGADTQYF. DNA for the CDR3: TGTGCCAGCTCACCAGACCAGGGGCCAAGGGGAGCAGATACGCAGTATTTT.

The chain couples TRBV6-2 or TRBV6-3 to TRBJ2-5; the match to TRBD1 covers 9 bases. The J segment lost 11 bases and the V segment lost 7 bases, leaving 14 bases of the junction unmatched. Germline CDR1 and CDR2: MNHEY and SVGEGT. The CDR3 runs 14 residues. The CDR3 loop reads CASTGQGRRNEQYF. DNA of the CDR3: TGTGCCAGCACCGGACAGGGGAGGAGGAATGAGCAGTACTTC.

The chain combines TRBV28 with TRBJ2-7; no definite D call. The CDR3 sequence is 12 residues long. V dropped 0 bases and J dropped 5 bases, with 5 bases sitting between them. Germline V lookup: CDR1 MDHEN, CDR2 SYDVKM. The CDR3 nucleotides are TGTGCCAGCAGTTTATGGGAAAACGAGCAGTACTTC. Translation gives CASSLWENEQYF.

This clonotype was counted ten times or more. Written as DNA, the CDR3 is TGCGCCAGCAGCTTCACCGGGACTAGCGCTGCTCGAGAGCAGTACTTC. Protein: CASSFTGTSAAREQYF. The genes are TRBV5-1 and TRBJ2-7, with 10 bases lining up with TRBD2. The CDR3 is made up of 16 amino acids. The junction had 12 bases not matched to a gene; V was cut back by 2 bases and J by 7 bases. Germline V lookup: CDR1 SGHRS, CDR2 YFSETQ.

In its sample, this clonotype was seen a few times. Relative to the germline gene, one junction end is altered; a read error may explain this. The chain is built from TRBV4-2 and TRBJ2-2, with 12 bases that match TRBD2. Germline lookup yields CDR1 LGHNA and CDR2 YNFKEQ. The CDR3 has 16 amino acids. DNA of the CDR3: TGTGCCAGCAACCAACGACTAGCGGGAGTGTCCGGGGAGCTGTTTTTT. Its protein product is CASNQRLAGVSGELFF.

The chain is built from TRBV19 and TRBJ1-4; the D is unclear. Trimming took 3 bases from V and 10 from J, leaving 12 bases between them. The CDR3 spans 13 residues. CDR1 and CDR2 (germline): LNHDA, SQIVND (reference sequence). This chain's CDR3 is CASSIQGGGKLFF. For the CDR3, the DNA is TGTGCCAGTAGTATTCAAGGAGGCGGAAAACTGTTTTTT.

This clonotype was seen a handful of times. This chain connects TRBV4-1 to TRBJ2-5; TRBD1 aligns across 8 bases. The J segment lost 1 base and the V segment lost 0 bases, leaving 4 bases of the junction unmatched. The CDR3 is 16 amino acids. Germline-derived CDR1 and CDR2 are MGHRA and YSYEKL. CDR3 in amino acids: CASSQEGTGIQETQYF. In DNA form, the CDR3 reads TGCGCCAGCAGCCAAGAAGGGACAGGTATCCAAGAGACCCAGTACTTC.

This clonotype was seen ten or more times. The chain employs TRBV7-2 and TRBJ2-1; D may match TRBD1 or TRBD2 (5 bases each). Per germline, CDR1 SGHTA and CDR2 FQGNSA. This CDR3 contains 12 residues. V was pared by 1 base and J by 12 bases, with 10 bases between. CDR3 bases: TGTGCCAGCAGCTTAGGGGCAGGGAGGCAGTTCTTC. It encodes CASSLGAGRQFF.

The chain recombines TRBV20-1 with TRBJ1-2; no definite D call. Trimming stripped 3 bases from V and 10 bases from J, with 15 bases between. CDR3 length equals 12 residues. CDR1 and CDR2 (germline): DFQATT, SNEGSKA (reference sequence). In DNA form, the CDR3 reads TGCAGTGCTAGCGTCCACAGCCCCTCCTACACCTTC. It yields the protein CSASVHSPSYTF.